This T cell receptor beta chain was identified in a study of OX40 agonist ivuxolimab in advanced cancers. A word on this clone: Its antigen is currently unknown.

Germline values: CDR1 GTSNPN, CDR2 SVGIG (reference sequence). V was trimmed by 2 bases and J by 5 bases, leaving 9 bases between them. The CDR3 is 12 residues long. Overall study results and limits: There was clonal expansion of CD4+ and CD8+ blood T cells by week 6 at 0.1 to 3.0 mg/kg.

The assay was immunoSEQ multiplex PCR, and TCRdb's table has in-frame clones only and misses some. The repertoire holds around 68,000 clones, with under 95% as singletons. The sequence came from an adult with an advanced solid tumor such as melanoma, head and neck, liver or kidney cancer. The V and J genes are TRBV30 and TRBJ1-2; D is perhaps TRBD1 (6 bases). Sequenced material: CD4+ or CD8+ T cells sorted from blood, taken in a trial of the OX40 agonist ivuxolimab. The DNA for the CDR3 is TGTGCCTGGAGTCGACAGGTTTATGGCTACACCTTC. Its protein product is CAWSRQVYGYTF.